Following are 25 T cell receptor beta chains from one sample sequenced in a study of Tregs in tolerant kidney transplant recipients. TCRdb's table, derived via immunoSEQ multiplex PCR, lists solely in-frame clones and lacks some. The table lists about 50,000 clones, roughly nine tenths of them singletons, with 15% to 17% in the top ten. Mixed chimerism was transient after nonmyeloablative marrow transplants from related graft donors. Material: CD8+ T cells from blood (PBMCs), obtained 12 months after the transplant. All receptors come from a human patient who received a combined kidney and bone marrow transplant. Part of the T cells may come from the graft donor.

This sequence joins TRBV19 and TRBJ1-5; a weak D match, TRBD1 (5 bases). The length of the CDR3 is 15 residues. The ends were cut back, 6 bases at V and 9 bases at J, with 21 bases in the middle. The germline gives CDR1 LNHDA, CDR2 SQIVND (reference sequence). Here the CDR3 DNA reads TGTGCCAGTAGGGGTTTGGCAGGGACTGACTCGCCCCAGCATTTT. Translating gives CASRGLAGTDSPQHF.

This chain joins TRBV9 and TRBJ1-1; 8 positions match TRBD1. V dropped 5 bases and J dropped 3; count of bases not matched to a gene: 3. The CDR3 contains 13 residues. CDR1 is SGDLS, CDR2 YYNGEE, per germline. The CDR3 nucleotides read TGTGCCAGCAGAGAGACAGGGGACACTGAAGCTTTCTTT. As protein: CASRETGDTEAFF. The full variable domain, completed using reference TRBV9 and TRBJ1-1, is DSGVTQTPKHLITATGQRVTLRCSPRSGDLSVYWYQQSLDQGLQFLIQYYNGEERAKGNILERFSAQQFPDLHSELNLSSLELGDSALYFCASRETGDTEAFFGQGTRLTVV.

CDR3 protein: CASRPGLLYNEQFF. The CDR3 nucleotides read TGTGCCAGCAGGCCGGGACTACTATACAATGAGCAGTTCTTC. J is TRBJ2-1 and V is TRBV6-5; 7 bases line up with TRBD2. Trimming took 6 bases from V and 4 from J; bases not matched to a gene: 6. Germline V gene sequence: CDR1 MNHEY, CDR2 SVGAGI. The CDR3 is 14 amino acids.

The DNA for the CDR3 is TGTGCCAGCAGCTTAGACGGTTTATGGGGCCTGTTCTTC. Translating gives CASSLDGLWGLFF. This chain links TRBV11-2 with TRBJ2-1; possible D gene TRBD1, 5 bases. V was trimmed by 0 bases and J by 15 bases, leaving 15 bases between them. The CDR3 is 13 amino acids. Germline V gives CDR1 SGHAT, CDR2 FQNNGV.

The CDR3, as DNA: TGTGCCAGCAGCAGGGGACTTACTATCACCGGGGAGCTGTTTTTT. This encodes CASSRGLTITGELFF. V and J are TRBV9 and TRBJ2-2; a weak D match, TRBD2 (6 bases). Germline CDR1 reads SGDLS; CDR2 reads YYNGEE. The CDR3 has 15 residues. Trimming took off 4 bases at V and 4 bases at J, with 14 bases between the two ends.

The V gene is TRBV11-3, the J gene TRBJ2-7, with 12 bases aligning to TRBD1. Looked up from germline, CDR1 is SGHNT and CDR2 is YENEEA. This CDR3 region has 15 residues. The V segment lost 3 bases and the J segment 4 bases; nucleotides outside the gene matches: 4. CDR3 sequence reads: CASSFPGQGAYEQYF. The CDR3 region has the DNA TGTGCCAGCAGCTTTCCGGGACAGGGGGCTTACGAGCAGTACTTC.

The CDR3 sequence is CASSLGGLAGLTHWNEQFF. The CDR3 DNA sequence: TGCGCCAGCAGCTTGGGTGGACTAGCGGGGCTAACCCATTGGAATGAGCAGTTCTTC. V and J are TRBV5-1 and TRBJ2-1; TRBD2 agrees at 12 bases. The CDR3 contains 19 residues. V gave up 0 bases and J gave up 7 bases; unmatched junction bases: 14. Germline CDR1 SGHRS, CDR2 YFSETQ.

V gene TRBV7-9 combines with J gene TRBJ2-1, with 8 bases identical to TRBD2. Germline-derived CDR1 and CDR2 are SEHNR and FQNEAQ (reference sequence). Trimming took 5 bases from V and 8 from J; bases not matched to a gene: 8. This CDR3 has 14 amino acids. The CDR3 spells CASSLGLAFDEQFF. The CDR3 DNA reads TGTGCCAGCAGCCTTGGACTAGCTTTCGATGAGCAGTTCTTC.

This chain joins TRBV19 and TRBJ2-1, with TRBD2 as a possible D gene (5 bases). Trimming pared 3 bases from V and 4 bases from J, leaving 7 bases between. CDR1 is LNHDA and CDR2 is SQIVND in the germline V gene (reference sequence). This CDR3 comprises 13 residues. The CDR3 nucleotides read TGTGCCAGTAGTATGACTATTTACAATGAGCAGTTCTTC. Translated: CASSMTIYNEQFF.

The DNA of the CDR3 is TGTGCCAGCAGCTTGGGACTAGCGGGGGTCACAGATACGCAGTATTTT. Its translation is CASSLGLAGVTDTQYF. The chain employs TRBV5-6 and TRBJ2-3, with TRBD2 matching 12 bases. The CDR3 runs 16 residues. In germline, CDR1 is SGHDT, CDR2 YYEEEE. With V trimmed by 0 bases and J by 2 bases, 1 base remained unmatched.

The chain recombines TRBV27 with TRBJ2-1, with 10 positions matching TRBD2. There are 15 residues in the CDR3. Germline trimming cut 8 bases from V and 7 bases from J; bases unmatched to any gene: 11. Germline CDR1 is MNHEY and CDR2 is SMNVEV (reference sequence). DNA for the CDR3: TGTGCCAGCCGGCTAGCGGGAGTTTTTTGGAATGAGCAGTTCTTC. It codes for CASRLAGVFWNEQFF.

V and J are TRBV7-9 and TRBJ1-3; D not certain. V dropped 4 bases and J dropped 1 base, with 11 bases sitting between them. CDR3 length equals 15 residues. CDR1 and CDR2 (germline): SEHNR, FQNEAQ (reference sequence). CDR3 nucleotides: TGTGCCAGCAGCTACCGATTAGATTCTGGAAACACCATATATTTT. It specifies CASSYRLDSGNTIYF.

V is TRBV13 and J is TRBJ2-7, with D possibly being TRBD2 (5 bases). With 4 bases removed from V and 6 bases from J, the gap between germline ends came to 13 bases. CDR3 size: 13 residues. Germline CDR1 and CDR2: PRHDT and FYEKMQ (reference sequence). CDR3 nucleotides: TGTGCCAGCAGCTCCACCATAGCGAGCGAGCAGTACTTC. Residues: CASSSTIASEQYF.

This chain links TRBV10-1 with TRBJ1-5; D may be TRBD1 (5 bases). The CDR3 consists of 15 residues. The V gene's germline CDR1 is WNHNN and CDR2 SYGVQD (reference sequence). V lost 9 bases to trimming and J lost 0 bases, with 15 bases between them. The CDR3 DNA sequence: TGCGCCAGAGGGGTTCCAGGCTATAGCAATCAGCCCCAGCATTTT. Translation gives CARGVPGYSNQPQHF.

This clone was recorded a few times. The genes are TRBV4-3 and TRBJ1-3; D remains unclear. The CDR3 is 16 residues long. Germline V gene sequence: CDR1 LGHNA, CDR2 YSLEER. V lost 0 bases and J 4 bases, leaving 13 bases between the germline ends. The CDR3 nucleotides read TGCGCCAGCAGCCAAGATCACGGAGGGTCAGGAAACACCATATATTTT. This encodes CASSQDHGGSGNTIYF.

The V call is TRBV4-1, the J call TRBJ2-7; 10 bases agree with TRBD1. Trimming took 1 base from V and 5 from J; bases not matched to a gene: 5. The CDR3 is 15 residues long. CDR1 is MGHRA, CDR2 YSYEKL, per germline. The CDR3 protein is CASSQGDRGYHEQYF. In nucleotides, the CDR3 is TGCGCCAGCAGCCAAGGGGACAGGGGCTACCACGAGCAGTACTTC.

V usage is TRBV30 and J usage is TRBJ2-1, with no clear D. Trimming cost V 2 bases and J 3 bases, with 8 bases left between them. The CDR3 runs 13 residues. Germline V gene lookup returns CDR1 GTSNPN and CDR2 SVGIG (reference sequence). CDR3 amino acids: CAWSNKLYNEQFF. CDR3 coding DNA: TGTGCCTGGAGTAATAAGCTCTACAATGAGCAGTTCTTC.

V gene TRBV4-3 combines with J gene TRBJ2-3; the match to TRBD1 covers 9 bases. The CDR3 runs 15 residues. Germline CDR1 reads LGHNA; CDR2 reads YSLEER. The V and J ends lost 5 bases and 1 base, in that order; junction bases with no gene match: 4. CDR3 coding DNA: TGCGCCAGCAGCTCCCGGGACAGGGGCACAGATACGCAGTATTTT. Protein: CASSSRDRGTDTQYF.

The V call is TRBV6-5, the J call TRBJ1-2, with TRBD1 matching over 7 bases. Trimming took 4 bases from V and 2 from J; bases not matched to a gene: 4. The germline V gene has CDR1 MNHEY and CDR2 SVGAGI. The CDR3 contains 14 residues. CDR3 DNA sequence: TGTGCCAGCAGTTTGGGACAGATAAACTATGGCTACACCTTC. This gives the protein CASSLGQINYGYTF.

The chain recombines TRBV25-1 with TRBJ1-1; TRBD1 agrees at 10 bases. The J segment lost 3 bases and the V segment lost 8 bases, leaving 3 bases of the junction unmatched. Per germline, CDR1 MGHDK and CDR2 SYGVNS. This CDR3 has 13 amino acids. The DNA for the CDR3 is TGTGCCAGCCGACAGGGGGCTGACACTGAAGCTTTCTTT. Protein: CASRQGADTEAFF.

The V and J genes are TRBV7-9 and TRBJ2-5, with TRBD2 matching over 8 bases. The tail of the sequence fits TRBJ2-7 better, so the J call may be wrong. CDR3 length: 15 amino acids. Germline CDR1 SEHNR, CDR2 FQNEAQ (reference sequence). CDR3 protein: CASSDPLAGDYEQYF. The CDR3 bases are TGTGCCAGCAGCGACCCCCTAGCGGGCGACTACGAGCAGTACTTC.

This chain uses TRBV11-3 with TRBJ2-5, with 12 bases aligning to TRBD2. The CDR3 is made up of 17 amino acids. The germline V gene encodes CDR1 SGHNT and CDR2 YENEEA. Unmatched junction bases numbered 13, after V lost 6 bases and J lost 5 bases. The CDR3 nucleotides read TGTGCCAGCAGTCAAGGCGAGACTAGCGGGAGAGAGGAGACCCAGTACTTC. Amino acids: CASSQGETSGREETQYF.

This clone was seen only once. The chain has TRBV11-3 and TRBJ2-7, with 7 bases aligning to TRBD1. The CDR3 is 14 residues long. CDR1 is SGHNT, CDR2 YENEEA, per germline. With 4 bases clipped from V and 2 bases from J, the junction kept 5 bases outside the gene matches. CDR3: CASSSWDSPYEQYF. CDR3 bases: TGTGCCAGCAGCTCTTGGGACAGTCCCTACGAGCAGTACTTC.

The V and J genes are TRBV6-6 and TRBJ2-7; D gene ambiguous. CDR1 is MNHNY and CDR2 is SVGAGI in the germline V gene (reference sequence). The ends were cut back, 0 bases at V and 7 bases at J, with 4 bases in the middle. CDR3 length: 11 amino acids. DNA of the CDR3: TGTGCCAGCAGTTACTCGAGAGAGCAGTACTTC. It translates to CASSYSREQYF.

The chain carries TRBV7-9 and TRBJ2-1; D uncertain. The ends were cut back, 2 bases at V and 4 bases at J, with 6 bases in the middle. The length of the CDR3 is 13 residues. CDR1 and CDR2 from the germline V gene are SEHNR and FQNEAQ (reference sequence). The CDR3 nucleotides are TGTGCCAGCAGCTTACCCAGTTACAATGAGCAGTTCTTC. Amino acid sequence: CASSLPSYNEQFF. The whole variable domain, filled in from reference TRBV7-9 and TRBJ2-1, reads DTGVSQNPRHKITKRGQNVTFRCDPISEHNRLYWYRQTLGQGPEFLTYFQNEAQLEKSRLLSDRFSAERPKGSFSTLEIQRTEQGDSAMYLCASSLPSYNEQFFGPGTRLTVL.